Sequencing of this TCR beta chain was carried out in a study of beta chain features in type 1 diabetes. Study outcomes and limitations: Comparison showed that naive, central memory and Treg TCRB repertoires appeared more similar among patients than among healthy donors.

Expressed TCRB transcripts were sequenced because the isolated RNA had all been reverse transcribed beforehand. TCRdb's table, derived via immunoSEQ multiplex PCR, lists solely in-frame clones and lacks some. The sample gives under 450,000 clones, over 12% of which show up once; under 0.02% is in the top ten. This clone came up a few times. As yet, its antigen is unknown. Each sorted population was over 98% pure. Germline-derived CDR1 and CDR2 are SQVTM and ANQGSEA. The CDR3 spans 13 residues. J lost 4 bases, V lost 6 bases, and 4 bases had no gene match. The receptor's source is a woman between 18 and 29 years old in good health. The chain recombines TRBV29-1 with TRBJ1-5; 9 bases fit TRBD1. The specimen was naive CD4+ T cells from blood. This chain's CDR3 is CSVGQGNNQPQHF. CDR3 in DNA: TGCAGCGTGGGACAGGGAAATAATCAGCCCCAGCATTTT.